The rows below give T cell receptor beta chains drawn from one sample of a study of shared clonotypes between healthy human individuals. Measured with immunoSEQ multiplex PCR; TCRdb has only the in-frame clones, and not every one. The table has about 600,000 clones, roughly 98% seen once; the top ten hold approximately 0.3%. Sequencing input: naive CD8+ T cells sorted from blood. All receptors come from a man aged 25-45 years in good health. The CDR3 runs from the conserved cysteine through the conserved F or W. Fields, in order: J gene, D gene, clone size, V gene, CDR3 DNA, CDR3 protein. A D gene is named only where the DNA matches it firmly. Size is omitted from some rows. Given values are once, few, many or a class for expanded clones.

>TRBJ1-1|TRBD1|NA|TRBV16
TGTGCCAGCAGCCTCGACCAGGGGGTGAACACTGAAGCTTTCTTT
CASSLDQGVNTEAFF
>TRBJ2-2|TRBD1|NA|TRBV2
TGTGCCAGCAGTGAGGGACAGGGGGCTTACACCGGGGAGCTGTTTTTT
CASSEGQGAYTGELFF
>TRBJ2-5|NA|NA|TRBV7-9
TGTGCCAGCAGCTTAGCCCTGGGGGCGCTTGAGACCCAGTACTTC
CASSLALGALETQYF
>TRBJ1-2|NA|NA|TRBV10-3
TGTGCCATCAGTGAGCTCAGGACACCTAACTATGGCTACACCTTC
CAISELRTPNYGYTF
>TRBJ2-1|NA|NA|TRBV27
TGTGCCAGCAGTTTATCACTAGATATCCAGTTCTTC
CASSLSLDIQFF
>TRBJ1-5|NA|NA|TRBV27
TGTGCCAGCAGCCCCGAGAGCAATCAGCCCCAGCATTTT
CASSPESNQPQHF
>TRBJ2-7|NA|NA|TRBV11-2
TGTGCCAGCAGCTTAGTTTCCCTTTCCGAGCAGTACTTC
CASSLVSLSEQYF
>TRBJ2-7|NA|NA|TRBV19
TGTGCCAGTAGTAGCGGAGGGGGATCCTACGAGCAGTACTTC
CASSSGGGSYEQYF
>TRBJ2-2|NA|NA|TRBV27
TGTGCCAGCAGTTTAAGGCAGGTCACCGGGGAGCTGTTTTTT
CASSLRQVTGELFF
>TRBJ2-2|NA|NA|TRBV5-8
TGTGCCAGCAGCTCAGGGTGGCCCGGGGAGCTGTTTTTT
CASSSGWPGELFF
>TRBJ1-5|NA|NA|TRBV29-1
TGCAGCGTTGTATCGGGGGATAGCAATCAGCCCCAGCATTTT
CSVVSGDSNQPQHF
>TRBJ2-7|TRBD2|NA|TRBV15
TGTGCCACCAGCGGAATGCGACAGGGACTAGCGGGGTCCTACGAGCAGTACTTC
CATSGMRQGLAGSYEQYF
>TRBJ2-7|NA|NA|TRBV6-5
TGTGCCAGCAGTTACGGGGGTCTGGGCTACGAGCAGTACTTC
CASSYGGLGYEQYF
>TRBJ1-1|NA|NA|TRBV27
TGTGCCAGCAGTTTATCATGGGGAGTAGGGACTGAAGCTTTCTTT
CASSLSWGVGTEAFF
>TRBJ2-1|TRBD2|NA|TRBV4-1
TGCGCCAGCAGCCCCCGAGTAGCGGGGTACAATGAGCAGTTCTTC
CASSPRVAGYNEQFF
>TRBJ1-1|NA|NA|TRBV5-4
TGTGCCAGCAGCACCGTCGGGGGAACTGAAGCTTTCTTT
CASSTVGGTEAFF
>TRBJ2-7|NA|once|TRBV7-8
TGTGCCAGCAGCTCATACCGGGACCCATCCTACGAGCAGTACTTC
CASSSYRDPSYEQYF
>TRBJ2-1|NA|NA|TRBV19
TGTGCCACCTCTGGGACACTAGGTCACAATGAGCAGTTCTTC
CATSGTLGHNEQFF
>TRBJ2-2|TRBD1|NA|TRBV7-9
TGTGCCAGCCTGGGAATGGACAGGGCACCCTTAACCGGGGAGCTGTTTTTT
CASLGMDRAPLTGELFF
>TRBJ2-4|NA|NA|TRBV10-1
TGCGCCAGCAGTGAACAGATGGACGCCAAAAACATTCAGTACTTC
CASSEQMDAKNIQYF
>TRBJ2-4|NA|NA|TRBV4-1
TGCGCCAGCAGTCGTGTCCCGGACTCCGGGGCCAAAAACATTCAGTACTTC
CASSRVPDSGAKNIQYF
>TRBJ1-4|NA|NA|TRBV7-9
TGTGCCAGCAGCTTAGCGGGGACATGGGATGAAAAACTGTTTTTT
CASSLAGTWDEKLFF
>TRBJ2-1|TRBD2|NA|TRBV7-2
TGTGCCAGCAGCGTAGCGGGAGGAGGAATCAATGAGCAGTTCTTC
CASSVAGGGINEQFF
>TRBJ2-1|NA|NA|TRBV7-8
TGTGCCAGCAGCCTTAGGTACGATGAGCAGTTCTTC
CASSLRYDEQFF
>TRBJ2-7|TRBD1|NA|TRBV18
TGTGCCAGCTCACGTAACAGGGGGGAGGACGAGCAGTACTTC
CASSRNRGEDEQYF
>TRBJ2-1|NA|NA|TRBV5-5
TGTGCCAGCAGCAGAGGGTCCTACAATGAGCAGTTCTTC
CASSRGSYNEQFF
>TRBJ2-7|NA|NA|TRBV10-3
TGTGCCATCAGCGACTCTGCTGCCTACGAGCAGTACTTC
CAISDSAAYEQYF
>TRBJ2-1|NA|NA|TRBV7-6
TGTGCCAGCAGCCTAGACCCCAGCTCCTACAATGAGCAGTTCTTC
CASSLDPSSYNEQFF
>TRBJ2-1|NA|NA|TRBV27
TGTGCCAGCAGTTGGCCGGGACCGCGTAATGAGCAGTTCTTC
CASSWPGPRNEQFF
>TRBJ2-7|NA|once|TRBV11-2
TGTGCCAGCTCCGGCGGGGTACCATACGAGCAGTACTTC
CASSGGVPYEQYF
>TRBJ2-7|NA|NA|TRBV2
TGTGCCAGCAGTGAATCTCGTGCCCTTGGCTCCTACGAGCAGTACTTC
CASSESRALGSYEQYF
>TRBJ2-1|TRBD2|NA|TRBV5-6
TGTGCCAGCAGCTTGGGGGCGGGAGGGCCAAATGAGCAGTTCTTC
CASSLGAGGPNEQFF
>TRBJ1-5|NA|once|TRBV27
TGTGCCAGCAGTTGGGGGATCAATCAGCCCCAGCATTTT
CASSWGINQPQHF
>TRBJ1-1|TRBD1|NA|TRBV27
TGTGCCAGCAGTTCCGCAGGGGGCGTGCATGAAGCTTTCTTT
CASSSAGGVHEAFF
>TRBJ2-7|NA|NA|TRBV13
TGTGCCAGCAGCCCCCGGGGCGAGACACAGAGCTCCTACGAGCAGTACTTC
CASSPRGETQSSYEQYF
>TRBJ2-7|NA|NA|TRBV18
TGTGCCAGCTCACCAGTTGAGGGACCGTCTGAGGAGCAGTACTTC
CASSPVEGPSEEQYF
>TRBJ2-1|TRBD2|once|TRBV16
TGTGCCAGCAGCCAATCTTCTTTAACTAGCGGGAGGACCGATGAGCAGTTCTTC
CASSQSSLTSGRTDEQFF
>TRBJ2-7|NA|NA|TRBV5-5
TGTGCCAGCAGCCCTAGCATCGGGTCCTACGAGCAGTACTTC
CASSPSIGSYEQYF
>TRBJ2-1|TRBD2|NA|TRBV6-1
TGTGCCAGCCTGAAAGAGCGGGAGCTAGTGGGTGAGCAGTTCTTC
CASLKERELVGEQFF
>TRBJ2-7|TRBD1|NA|TRBV5-5
TGTGCCAGCAGCTTTGTGGGACAGGGTCCCTACGAGCAGTACTTC
CASSFVGQGPYEQYF
>TRBJ2-1|NA|NA|TRBV20-1
TGCAGTGGTCTCTACAATGAGCAGTTCTTC
CSGLYNEQFF
>TRBJ1-1|TRBD1|NA|TRBV7-9
TGTGCCAGCAGCCCAAACGGACAGGTCGGCACTGAAGCTTTCTTT
CASSPNGQVGTEAFF
>TRBJ2-1|NA|NA|TRBV27
TGTGCCAGCAGTTCTAGAACAGCTGAGCAGTTCTTC
CASSSRTAEQFF
>TRBJ1-1|NA|once|TRBV9
TGTGCCAGCAGCCCAACAGGCGACACTGAAGCTTTCTTT
CASSPTGDTEAFF
>TRBJ2-1|TRBD2|NA|TRBV2
TGTGCCAGCAGCGAACTAGCGCACAATGAGCAGTTCTTC
CASSELAHNEQFF